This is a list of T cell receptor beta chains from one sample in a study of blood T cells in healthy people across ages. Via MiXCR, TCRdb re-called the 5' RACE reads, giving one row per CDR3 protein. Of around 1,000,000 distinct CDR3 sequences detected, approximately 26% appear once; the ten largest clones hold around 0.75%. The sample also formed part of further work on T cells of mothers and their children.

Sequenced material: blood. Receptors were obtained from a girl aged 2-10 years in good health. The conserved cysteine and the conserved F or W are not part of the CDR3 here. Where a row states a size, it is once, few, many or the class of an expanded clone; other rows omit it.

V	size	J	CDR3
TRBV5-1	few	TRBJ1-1	ASSLLEQNTEAF
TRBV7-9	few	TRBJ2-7	ASSSWTGRDEQY
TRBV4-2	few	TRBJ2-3	ASSQDRRTSGRDTQY
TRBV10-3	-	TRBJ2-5	AISGTSAGVGEQY
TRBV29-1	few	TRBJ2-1	SVVTGKGGRLNEQF
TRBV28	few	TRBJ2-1	ASKVREGNEQF
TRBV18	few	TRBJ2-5	ASSPNSGQGPQEY
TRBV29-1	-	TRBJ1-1	SVRGPMNTEAF
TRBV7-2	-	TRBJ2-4	ASSFTGSGIQY
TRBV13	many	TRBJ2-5	ASSLGHRQGGETQY
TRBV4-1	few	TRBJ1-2	ASSQLIADGYT
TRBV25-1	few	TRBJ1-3	AGSELSSGNTIY
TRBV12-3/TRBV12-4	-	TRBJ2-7	ASSFETNYEQY
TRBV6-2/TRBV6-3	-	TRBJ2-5	ASSNGSPTY
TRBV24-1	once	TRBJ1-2	ATSGRQGGYT
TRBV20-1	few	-	SALQSGRFNEQF
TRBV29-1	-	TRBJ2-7	SVFPGQSSYEQY
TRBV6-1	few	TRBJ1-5	ASRGWDQPQH
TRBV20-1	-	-	SADRTSGRIRGGPNEQF
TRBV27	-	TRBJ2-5	ASSFVERETQY
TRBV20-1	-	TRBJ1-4	SARHRVFATNEKLF
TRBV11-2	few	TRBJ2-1	ASSSFTSGGNNEQF
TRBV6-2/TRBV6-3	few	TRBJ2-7	ASTTSGRKANGEQY
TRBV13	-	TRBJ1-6	ASRGNRASDSPLH
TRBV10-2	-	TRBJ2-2	ASNSATGPTGELF
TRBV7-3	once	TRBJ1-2	ASSFAPGGDTYT
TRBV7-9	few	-	ASSSVGGERNEQF
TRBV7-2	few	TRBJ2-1	ASSFTGHPNEQF
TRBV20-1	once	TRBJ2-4	SARMNPNIQY
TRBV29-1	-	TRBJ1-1	SVEYSGLNTEAF
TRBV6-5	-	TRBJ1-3	ASSRTNSGNTIY
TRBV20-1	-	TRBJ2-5	SALPTISGGVQETQY
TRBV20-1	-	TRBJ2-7	SAPRDNSYEQY
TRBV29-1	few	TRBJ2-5	SVPLGGVNQETQY
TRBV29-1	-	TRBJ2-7	SITGQGGGYEQY
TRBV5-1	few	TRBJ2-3	ASSLSLAGVGTDTQY
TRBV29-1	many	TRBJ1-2	SAREDYGYT
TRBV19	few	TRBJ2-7	ASSIFTGQEGYEQY
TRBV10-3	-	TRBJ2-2	AISGWGEDTGELF
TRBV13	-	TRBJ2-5	ASSDPQSPGLAGVVETRY
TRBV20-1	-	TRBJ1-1	SAMQGFTEAF
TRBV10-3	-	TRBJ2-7	AISESREEQY
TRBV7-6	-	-	ASSLYEVSLAEQF
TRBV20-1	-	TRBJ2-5	SAPFWGKKETQY
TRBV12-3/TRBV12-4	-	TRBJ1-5	ASMMSGDSNQPQH
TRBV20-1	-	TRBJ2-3	SAPPTSGTDTQY
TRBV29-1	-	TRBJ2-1	SVASTGDNEQF